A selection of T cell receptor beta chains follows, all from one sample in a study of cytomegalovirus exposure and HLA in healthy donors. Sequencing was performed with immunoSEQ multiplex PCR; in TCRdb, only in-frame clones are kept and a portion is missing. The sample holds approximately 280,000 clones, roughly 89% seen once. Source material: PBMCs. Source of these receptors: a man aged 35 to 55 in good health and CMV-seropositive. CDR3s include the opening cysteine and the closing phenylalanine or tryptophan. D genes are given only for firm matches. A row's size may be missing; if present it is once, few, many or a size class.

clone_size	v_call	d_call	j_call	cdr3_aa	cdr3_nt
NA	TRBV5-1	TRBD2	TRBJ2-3	CASSLGTSGNTDTQYF	TGCGCCAGCAGCTTGGGGACTAGCGGGAACACAGATACGCAGTATTTT
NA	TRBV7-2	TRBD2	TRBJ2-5	CASRRLAEETQYF	TGTGCCAGCCGGCGACTAGCGGAAGAGACCCAGTACTTC
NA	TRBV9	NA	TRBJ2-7	CASSVAGAGYEQYF	TGTGCCAGCAGCGTAGCGGGAGCAGGATACGAGCAGTACTTC
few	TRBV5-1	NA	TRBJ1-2	CASSEGLDYGYTF	TGCGCCAGCAGCGAGGGTCTCGACTATGGCTACACCTTC
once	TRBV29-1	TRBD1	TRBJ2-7	CSVEVARQGFSYEQYF	TGCAGCGTTGAAGTGGCCCGACAGGGGTTCTCCTACGAGCAGTACTTC
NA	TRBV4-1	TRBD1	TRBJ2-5	CASSPGQGKTQYF	TGCGCCAGCAGCCCGGGACAGGGGAAGACCCAGTACTTC
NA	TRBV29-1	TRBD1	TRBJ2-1	CSVGTGGNEQFF	TGCAGCGTCGGGACAGGGGGCAATGAGCAGTTCTTC
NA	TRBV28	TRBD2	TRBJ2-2	CASSVAGTNTGELFF	TGTGCCAGCAGCGTAGCGGGAACGAACACCGGGGAGCTGTTTTTT
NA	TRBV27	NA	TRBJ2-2	CASSARENTGELFF	TGTGCCAGCAGTGCCAGGGAGAACACCGGGGAGCTGTTTTTT
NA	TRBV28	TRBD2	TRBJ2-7	CASSQGTSGRGYEQYF	TGTGCCAGCAGTCAAGGGACTAGCGGGAGGGGGTACGAGCAGTACTTC
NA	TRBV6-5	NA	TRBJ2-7	CASQRGGSDAYEQYF	TGTGCCAGCCAAAGGGGGGGCAGCGACGCCTACGAGCAGTACTTC
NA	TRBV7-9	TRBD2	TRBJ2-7	CASSIGGLAALEQYF	TGTGCCAGCAGCATAGGGGGACTAGCGGCCCTCGAGCAGTACTTC
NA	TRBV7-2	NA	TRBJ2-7	CASSLNWGRSSYEQYF	TGTGCCAGCAGCTTAAATTGGGGCAGGTCCTCCTACGAGCAGTACTTC
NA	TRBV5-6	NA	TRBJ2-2	CASSLPPGTITGELFF	TGTGCCAGCAGTCTCCCGCCCGGGACAATCACCGGGGAGCTGTTTTTT
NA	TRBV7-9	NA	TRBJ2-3	CASSHKATSTDTQYF	TGTGCCAGCAGCCATAAAGCCACCAGCACAGATACGCAGTATTTT
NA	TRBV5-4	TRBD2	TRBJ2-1	CASSLIAGYDRGEQFF	TGTGCCAGCAGCTTAATAGCGGGTTACGACCGTGGTGAGCAGTTCTTC
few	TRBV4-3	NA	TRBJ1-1	CASSQEGPGHQNTEAFF	TGCGCCAGCAGCCAAGAGGGGCCGGGACACCAGAACACTGAAGCTTTCTTT
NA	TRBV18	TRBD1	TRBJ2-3	CASSPGTGKIGQYF	TGTGCCAGCTCACCGGGGACAGGGAAAATTGGGCAGTATTTT
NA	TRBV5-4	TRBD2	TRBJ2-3	CASSLDPFREADTQYF	TGTGCCAGCAGCTTGGATCCCTTTCGGGAGGCAGATACGCAGTATTTT
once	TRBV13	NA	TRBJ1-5	CASSTSRHYNQPQHF	TGTGCCAGCAGCACCTCCAGACATTACAATCAGCCCCAGCATTTT
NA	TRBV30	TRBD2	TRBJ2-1	CAWSYPSGSSIWKYNEQFF	TGTGCCTGGAGTTACCCCAGCGGGAGTAGTATTTGGAAGTACAATGAGCAGTTCTTC
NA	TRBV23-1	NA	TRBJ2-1	CASSHPGVAGASGPNEQFF	TGCGCCAGCAGTCACCCTGGGGTCGCGGGGGCTAGCGGACCCAATGAGCAGTTCTTC
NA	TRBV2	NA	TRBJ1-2	CASSVREHYGYTF	TGTGCCAGCAGTGTCCGGGAACACTATGGCTACACCTTC
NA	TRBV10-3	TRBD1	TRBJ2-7	CAISEGQGDYEQYF	TGTGCCATCAGTGAGGGACAGGGAGACTACGAGCAGTACTTC
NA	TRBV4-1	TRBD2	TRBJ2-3	CASSPGLAVDTQYF	TGCGCCAGCAGCCCTGGACTAGCTGTAGATACGCAGTATTTT
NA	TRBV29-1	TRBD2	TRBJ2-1	CSVASRGLAGGIYNEQFF	TGCAGCGTTGCCAGCAGGGGACTAGCGGGGGGAATATACAATGAGCAGTTCTTC
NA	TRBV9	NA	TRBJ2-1	CASSTRLGRNSYNEQFF	TGTGCCAGCAGCACCAGACTAGGGCGGAACTCCTACAATGAGCAGTTCTTC
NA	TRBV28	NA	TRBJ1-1	CASSFLRLRGVGTEAFF	TGTGCCAGCAGTTTCCTTCGATTGCGGGGGGTGGGCACTGAAGCTTTCTTT
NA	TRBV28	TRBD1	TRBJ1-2	CASRDRGIFNYGYTF	TGTGCCAGCAGAGACAGGGGGATCTTTAACTATGGCTACACCTTC